These 2 T cell receptor beta chains share one sample of origin, sequenced in a study of blood T cell repertoires in COVID-19. Sequenced by immunoSEQ multiplex PCR; TCRdb stores in-frame clones only, minus some. The table lists some 300,000 clones, roughly 90% of them singletons. Material: peripheral blood. The receptors derive from a woman in her seventies with COVID-19, enrolled during active disease.

The gene calls are TRBV13 and TRBJ2-3; 10 positions agree with TRBD2. V was clipped by 5 bases and J by 2 bases; unmatched bases: 10. CDR3 length: 17 residues. The germline gives CDR1 PRHDT, CDR2 FYEKMQ (reference sequence). The CDR3 loop is CASSPPRGLAVTDTQYF. The CDR3 DNA sequence: TGTGCCAGCAGCCCCCCCCGAGGACTAGCGGTCACAGATACGCAGTATTTT.

The V call is TRBV7-9, the J call TRBJ1-2, with D tentatively TRBD1 (5 bases). This CDR3 contains 17 residues. CDR1 and CDR2 (germline): SEHNR, FQNEAQ (reference sequence). V was clipped by 1 base and J by 4 bases, with 19 bases between them. The CDR3 coding sequence is TGTGCCAGCAGCTTAGTTCCAATTTTTAGACAGTTCTATGGCTACACCTTC. This codes for CASSLVPIFRQFYGYTF.